The 20 T cell receptor beta chains below were found in one sample sequenced in a study of T cells after yellow fever vaccination. TCRdb re-analysed the 5' RACE reads in MiXCR, keeping a single row per CDR3 protein. The data hold some 80,000 distinct CDR3 sequences, with roughly 15% observed a single time. The material was CD8+ T cells not binding an NS4B(214-222) dextramer, sorted from PBMCs, obtained less than 25 days after the first yellow fever vaccination. The receptor source for this set is a man aged 18 to 30 who received the YFV17D yellow fever vaccine.

This clonotype was seen a few times. The DNA for the CDR3 is TGTGCCAGCAGTTACCCCGGGTTACAGGGAACGACGGGGCAGTACTTC. Amino acids: CASSYPGLQGTTGQYF. V and J are TRBV6-2 or TRBV6-3 and TRBJ2-7; D is perhaps TRBD1 (6 bases). CDR1 and CDR2 (germline): MNHEY, SVGEGT. This CDR3 region has 16 residues. The ends were cut back, 2 bases at V and 9 bases at J, with 23 bases in the middle.

This clonotype was counted between two and nine times. This sequence joins TRBV4-1 and TRBJ1-5; tentatively, D is TRBD1 (6 bases). Germline V gene sequence: CDR1 MGHRA, CDR2 YSYEKL. The CDR3 is 15 residues long. The V end lost 2 bases, the J end lost 7 bases, and 15 bases lay between the germline ends. This CDR3 reads CASSQWSGGRQPQHF. The CDR3 nucleotides are TGCGCCAGCAGCCAATGGTCCGGGGGCAGACAGCCCCAGCATTTT.

This clonotype was detected a few times. This sequence joins TRBV6-2 or TRBV6-3 and TRBJ2-1, with D tentatively TRBD2 (6 bases). This CDR3 contains 15 residues. Germline assignment: CDR1 MNHEY and CDR2 SVGEGT. The V end was cut by 4 bases, the J end by 4 bases, with 14 bases between. The CDR3 DNA sequence: TGTGCCAGCAGTTGGGGCGGGAATTTATACAATGAGCAGTTCTTC. Translating it yields CASSWGGNLYNEQFF.

The CDR3 loop is CASSQGTGRETQYF. Written as DNA, the CDR3 is TGCGCCAGCAGCCAGGGGACAGGCCGGGAGACCCAGTACTTC. The V gene is TRBV4-3, the J gene TRBJ2-5; 8 bases are shared with TRBD1. The CDR3 covers 14 residues. CDR1 and CDR2 from the germline V gene are LGHNA and YSLEER. Unmatched junction bases numbered 5, after V lost 3 bases and J lost 5 bases.

V is TRBV12-3 or TRBV12-4 and J is TRBJ1-4, with D possibly TRBD1 on 6 matching bases. The CDR3 spans 15 residues. Between the trimmed V and J ends, which lost 2 bases and 7 bases, there was a span of 14 bases. CDR3 coding DNA: TGTGCCAGCAGTTTAATCAGGGGATTTGCTGAAAAACTGTTTTTT. Protein product: CASSLIRGFAEKLFF.

J is TRBJ1-1 and V is TRBV4-1; TRBD1 is a possible D gene (6 bases). V lost 4 bases, J lost 4 bases, and 10 bases lay in between. This CDR3 has 13 amino acids. CDR1 and CDR2 (germline): MGHRA, YSYEKL. The CDR3 loop reads CASSPGAVTEAFF. Here the CDR3 DNA reads TGCGCCAGCAGCCCAGGGGCGGTCACTGAAGCTTTCTTT.

This clonotype turned up a few times. In nucleotides, the CDR3 is TGTGCCAGCAGCTTAACCCCCGCCGGGGAGCTGTTTTTT. Its translation is CASSLTPAGELFF. The chain employs TRBV7-9 and TRBJ2-2; D unclear. CDR3 size: 13 residues. Germline lookup yields CDR1 SEHNR and CDR2 FQNEAQ (reference sequence). Trimming took 2 bases from V and 6 from J, leaving 7 bases between them.

This clonotype occurred a few times. The chain combines TRBV15 with TRBJ2-2, with D unclear. The CDR3 totals 14 residues. Germline V CDR1 and CDR2: LNHNV, YYDKDF (reference sequence). V dropped 1 base and J dropped 1 base, with 4 bases sitting between them. The chain's CDR3 is CATSRGGNTGELFF. CDR3 DNA: TGTGCCACCAGCAGAGGGGGGAACACCGGGGAGCTGTTTTTT.

In its sample, this clonotype was seen a few times. The chain uses TRBV20-1 and TRBJ2-7; perhaps TRBD1 as D (6 bases). The V end lost 5 bases, the J end lost 0 bases, and 8 bases lay between the germline ends. Germline lookup yields CDR1 DFQATT and CDR2 SNEGSKA (reference sequence). The CDR3 loop spans 12 amino acids. Here the CDR3 DNA reads TGCAGTGCTCGGGACAACTCCTACGAGCAGTACTTC. Translation gives CSARDNSYEQYF.

J is TRBJ2-7 and V is TRBV21-1; the table's TRBD1 call for D was not verified on the DNA. TRBV21-1 represents a pseudogene. The CDR3 is made up of 16 amino acids. This CDR3 reads CAPLWGRVTLTYEQYF. As DNA, the CDR3 is TGTGCCCCGCTGTGGGGCAGGGTTACACTCACCTACGAGCAGTACTTC.

A few counts support this clonotype. The CDR3 protein is CASSLERRIITGNTIYF. For the CDR3, the DNA is TGTGCCAGCAGCTTAGAGCGTCGGATTATTACTGGAAACACCATATATTTT. This chain joins TRBV7-6 and TRBJ1-3; no definite D call. This CDR3 is 17 amino acids long. The V gene's germline CDR1 is SGHVS and CDR2 FNYEAQ. Trimming removed 1 base at V and 2 bases at J, with 15 bases between.

This clonotype was counted between two and nine times. The J gene is TRBJ1-2, the V gene TRBV12-5; possibly TRBD1 for D (5 bases). V was pared by 5 bases and J by 4 bases, with 11 bases between. CDR3 length equals 13 residues. Germline V lookup: CDR1 LGHNT, CDR2 FRNRAP. CDR3: CASGTGLIYGYTF. The CDR3 DNA reads as TGTGCTAGTGGTACGGGACTGATCTATGGCTACACCTTC.

The genes are TRBV5-4 and TRBJ2-2, with 8 positions matching TRBD2. Unmatched junction bases numbered 5, after V lost 3 bases and J lost 1 base. This CDR3 is 16 amino acids long. CDR1 and CDR2 from the germline V gene are SGHNT and YYREEE (reference sequence). The CDR3 spells CASSSGLAGNTGELFF. CDR3 nucleotide sequence: TGTGCCAGCAGCTCTGGGCTAGCGGGGAACACCGGGGAGCTGTTTTTT.

Only a few counts were recorded for this clonotype. The CDR3 DNA is TGCGCCAGCAGCCATTACAGTGATGGCTACACCTTC. As protein: CASSHYSDGYTF. The rearrangement uses TRBV4-1 and TRBJ1-2; the D is unclear. The CDR3 has 12 residues. V was cut by 3 bases and J by 6 bases, with 8 bases left in between. The germline CDR1 and CDR2 sequences are MGHRA and YSYEKL.

This clonotype was picked up a small number of times. The rearrangement links TRBV29-1 to TRBJ2-7; tentatively, D is TRBD1 (5 bases). V was shortened by 4 bases and J by 0 bases, with 10 bases between the two germline ends. The germline gives CDR1 SQVTM, CDR2 ANQGSEA. This CDR3 has 13 residues. CDR3 in DNA: TGCAGCGTTGTAAGGGGTAACTCCTACGAGCAGTACTTC. Translated: CSVVRGNSYEQYF.

The J gene is TRBJ1-2, the V gene TRBV6-5; weak D call: TRBD1 (5 bases). V lost 0 bases and J lost 4, with 6 bases in between. CDR1 is MNHEY and CDR2 is SVGAGI in the germline V gene. This CDR3 is 13 amino acids long. CDR3 in amino acids: CASSYSTVYGYTF. The DNA for the CDR3 is TGTGCCAGCAGTTACTCGACAGTCTATGGCTACACCTTC.

This chain uses TRBV5-1 with TRBJ1-1; D is ambiguous. CDR1 SGHRS and CDR2 YFSETQ come from the germline V gene. This CDR3 contains 16 residues. With 0 bases removed from V and 1 base from J, the gap between germline ends came to 13 bases. Here the CDR3 DNA reads TGCGCCAGCAGCTTGGGGGTCGTTCGGGCGAACACTGAAGCTTTCTTT. Protein sequence: CASSLGVVRANTEAFF.

This clonotype was counted a few times. In DNA, the CDR3 is TGCAGCGTTGTTAATGGGGCCACTGAAGCTTTCTTT. Translation gives CSVVNGATEAFF. The chain is built from TRBV29-1 and TRBJ1-1; perhaps TRBD1 as D (5 bases). CDR3 length: 12 amino acids. Germline V CDR1 and CDR2: SQVTM, ANQGSEA. The V and J ends lost 4 bases and 4 bases respectively, with 10 bases between them.

This clonotype showed up just a few times. The chain links TRBV4-2 to TRBJ1-5, with unresolved D. This CDR3 is 14 amino acids long. Germline loops: CDR1 LGHNA, CDR2 YNFKEQ. V was cut by 4 bases and J by 7 bases, with 14 bases left in between. CDR3 nucleotides: TGTGCCAGCAGCCTCGGACCAGACAAGCAGCCCCAGCATTTT. This sequence encodes CASSLGPDKQPQHF.

This clonotype was counted between two and nine times. V usage is TRBV4-3 and J usage is TRBJ1-1; 7 nucleotides match TRBD1. CDR1 LGHNA and CDR2 YSLEER come from the germline V gene. V was pared by 2 bases and J by 1 base, with 1 base of the junction left unmatched. This CDR3 contains 14 residues. CDR3 DNA: TGCGCCAGCAGCCAATGGACAGGGAACACTGAAGCTTTCTTT. Protein sequence: CASSQWTGNTEAFF.